Each of the 15 T cell receptor beta chains below was sequenced from the same sample in a study of technical replicates of blood from a handful of donors. This table comes from immunoSEQ multiplex PCR, and its TCRdb copy is limited to in-frame clones, with some not included. Here the sample spans 85,000 to 100,000 clones, approximately 95% being singletons. Sequenced input: T cells isolated from PBMCs. The receptors come from a human donor in good health.

This clone showed up just once. V is TRBV27 and J is TRBJ2-7; D uncertain. The CDR3 is made up of 14 amino acids. V dropped 0 bases and J dropped 5 bases, with 11 bases sitting between them. CDR1 MNHEY and CDR2 SMNVEV come from the germline V gene (reference sequence). The CDR3 sequence is CASSLSAFEHEQYF. The CDR3 region has the DNA TGTGCCAGCAGTTTATCAGCGTTTGAGCACGAGCAGTACTTC.

This chain links TRBV27 with TRBJ1-1, with D possibly being TRBD1 (5 bases). V lost 6 bases to trimming and J lost 4 bases, with 12 bases between them. CDR3 size: 13 residues. Germline values: CDR1 MNHEY, CDR2 SMNVEV (reference sequence). CDR3 protein: CASRLPGLTEAFF. For the CDR3, the DNA is TGTGCCAGCAGACTTCCGGGACTCACTGAAGCTTTCTTT.

This chain links TRBV6-1 with TRBJ2-3; 7 positions agree with TRBD1. Germline V gives CDR1 MNHNS, CDR2 SASEGT. The CDR3 is 18 residues long. V lost 4 bases, J lost 6 bases, and 19 bases stayed unmatched. The chain's CDR3 is CASSATPRQGGLVDTQYF. The CDR3 bases are TGTGCCAGCAGTGCTACCCCTCGACAGGGTGGGTTGGTGGATACGCAGTATTTT.

This clone was detected once. The chain uses TRBV27 and TRBJ2-7; TRBD2 agrees at 9 bases. V lost 5 bases, J lost 4 bases, and 6 bases stayed unmatched. The CDR3 is 14 amino acids. From germline, CDR1 is MNHEY and CDR2 SMNVEV (reference sequence). The chain's CDR3 is CASSPSTSGYEQYF. The CDR3 bases are TGTGCCAGCAGTCCTTCGACTAGCGGATACGAGCAGTACTTC.

This chain joins TRBV19 and TRBJ1-4; a possible D gene is TRBD1 (6 bases). Germline CDR1 is LNHDA and CDR2 is SQIVND (reference sequence). The germline V and J ends were trimmed by 10 bases and 8 bases, with 23 bases remaining between them. The CDR3 totals 15 residues. The CDR3 nucleotides are TGTGCCACCCAGGGGTTGGGACGACCGGAGGAAAAACTGTTTTTT. Amino acids: CATQGLGRPEEKLFF.

The genes are TRBV7-9 and TRBJ2-6; possible D gene TRBD1, 5 bases. Between the trimmed V and J ends, which lost 5 bases and 2 bases, there was a span of 10 bases. The CDR3 runs to 15 residues. Germline V CDR1 and CDR2: SEHNR, FQNEAQ (reference sequence). CDR3 DNA: TGTGCCAGCAGCACCTCAGGGACTGGGGCCAACGTCCTGACTTTC. Protein product: CASSTSGTGANVLTF.

This clone was detected only once. The chain links TRBV27 to TRBJ2-7; 8 bases agree with TRBD2. V shed 5 bases, J shed 3 bases, and the junction held 9 bases outside the gene matches. From germline, CDR1 is MNHEY and CDR2 SMNVEV (reference sequence). The CDR3 extends over 15 amino acids. For the CDR3, the DNA is TGTGCCAGCAGTCCACAGCGGGAGACCTACTACGAGCAGTACTTC. It codes for CASSPQRETYYEQYF.

V is TRBV28 and J is TRBJ2-3; possibly TRBD2 for D (5 bases). The V gene's germline CDR1 is MDHEN and CDR2 SYDVKM. This CDR3 is built from 16 residues. V shed 6 bases and J shed 6 bases, with 22 bases lying between them. The CDR3 sequence: CASRPPSGSLIDTQYF. Here the CDR3 DNA reads TGTGCCAGCAGGCCCCCGTCGGGGTCCCTGATCGATACGCAGTATTTT.

This CDR3 reads CASSFGSSDFYGYTF. DNA for the CDR3: TGTGCCAGCAGCTTCGGGTCCAGTGACTTCTATGGCTACACCTTC. The rearrangement uses TRBV7-2 and TRBJ1-2; D call uncertain. V shed 3 bases and J shed 4 bases, with 15 bases lying between them. The CDR3 extends over 15 amino acids. Germline values: CDR1 SGHTA, CDR2 FQGNSA.

The chain combines TRBV5-6 with TRBJ2-1; D ambiguous. The CDR3 extends over 11 amino acids. Per the germline V gene, CDR1 is SGHDT and CDR2 is YYEEEE. The germline V and J ends were trimmed by 5 bases and 9 bases, with 9 bases remaining between them. As DNA, the CDR3 is TGTGCCAGCAGACGACACGTTGAGCAGTTCTTC. Translation gives CASRRHVEQFF.

The rearrangement joins TRBV7-2 to TRBJ2-7, with 7 positions matching TRBD2. After removal of 2 bases from V and 1 base from J, the junction contained 5 bases not matched to a gene. The CDR3 is 15 amino acids. Germline loops: CDR1 SGHTA, CDR2 FQGNSA. CDR3 nucleotide sequence: TGTGCCAGCAGCTTAATAGCGGGCAAGTCCTACGAGCAGTACTTC. It specifies CASSLIAGKSYEQYF.

The chain couples TRBV7-9 to TRBJ2-7, with a possible D match to TRBD2 (6 bases). The V gene's germline CDR1 is SEHNR and CDR2 FQNEAQ (reference sequence). The CDR3 extends over 11 amino acids. Trimming pared 5 bases from V and 9 bases from J, leaving 11 bases between. This CDR3 reads CASSREFGQYF. The CDR3 nucleotides read TGTGCCAGCAGCCGGGAGTTCGGGCAGTACTTC.

The chain recombines TRBV28 with TRBJ1-1, with unresolved D. CDR3 length equals 13 residues. Trimming left V 10 bases short and J 4 bases short, with 16 bases between. Germline CDR1 is MDHEN and CDR2 is SYDVKM. The CDR3 protein is CATLTRVFTEAFF. CDR3 nucleotide sequence: TGTGCCACCCTAACTAGGGTGTTCACTGAAGCTTTCTTT.

The gene calls are TRBV28 and TRBJ1-1; D unclear. The CDR3 extends over 16 amino acids. The germline V and J ends were trimmed by 6 bases and 0 bases, with 17 bases remaining between them. Germline V gene data show CDR1 as MDHEN and CDR2 as SYDVKM. The CDR3 is CASREETLPMNTEAFF. CDR3 nucleotide sequence: TGTGCCAGCAGGGAGGAAACCCTTCCCATGAACACTGAAGCTTTCTTT.

This clone occurred once. V usage is TRBV9 and J usage is TRBJ1-3, with TRBD1 as a possible D gene (6 bases). The CDR3 sequence is 15 residues long. V dropped 4 bases and J dropped 8 bases, with 19 bases sitting between them. Looked up from germline, CDR1 is SGDLS and CDR2 is YYNGEE. The CDR3 here is CASSPGTILWDTIYF. CDR3 DNA sequence: TGTGCCAGCAGCCCCGGGACAATCCTTTGGGACACCATATATTTT. The whole variable domain, filled in from reference TRBV9 and TRBJ1-3, reads DSGVTQTPKHLITATGQRVTLRCSPRSGDLSVYWYQQSLDQGLQFLIQYYNGEERAKGNILERFSAQQFPDLHSELNLSSLELGDSALYFCASSPGTILWDTIYFGEGSWLTVV.